These 17 T cell receptor beta chains were sequenced from one sample in a study of monozygotic twins with cystic fibrosis. The table came from immunoSEQ multiplex PCR; TCRdb's copy has only in-frame clones and leaves some out. The sample consists of tens of thousands of clones, 95% to 98% of them appearing once. Sequenced: blood. Every receptor here comes from a girl aged 2 to 9 with cystic fibrosis.

The chain carries TRBV6-1 and TRBJ1-5; no reliable D call. Germline V gene data show CDR1 as MNHNS and CDR2 as SASEGT. The CDR3 length is 13 residues. The V gene lost 8 bases and the J gene lost 5 bases, with 13 bases spanning the gap. The chain's CDR3 is CASGDTAHQPQHF. The CDR3 bases are TGTGCCAGCGGGGATACAGCCCATCAGCCCCAGCATTTT.

V and J are TRBV30 and TRBJ2-1; a weak D match, TRBD1 (5 bases). V dropped 4 bases and J dropped 0 bases, with 7 bases sitting between them. CDR1 and CDR2 from the germline V gene are GTSNPN and SVGIG (reference sequence). This CDR3 has 13 amino acids. The CDR3 sequence: CAWNQGSYNEQFF. The CDR3 region has the DNA TGTGCCTGGAACCAGGGCTCCTACAATGAGCAGTTCTTC.

V and J are TRBV19 and TRBJ1-1, with D perhaps matching TRBD1 (6 bases). The CDR3 is 15 amino acids. CDR1 is LNHDA, CDR2 SQIVND, per germline (reference sequence). Trimming pared 4 bases from V and 1 base from J, leaving 13 bases between. The CDR3: CASSSPETGNTEAFF. The CDR3 bases are TGTGCCAGTAGTAGCCCGGAGACAGGGAACACTGAAGCTTTCTTT.

This chain uses TRBV12-5 with TRBJ1-3; D unresolved. Per germline, CDR1 LGHNT and CDR2 FRNRAP. Trimming left V 2 bases short and J 4 bases short, with 18 bases between. The CDR3 runs 17 residues. CDR3 loop: CASGLRPGGSSGNTIYF. The CDR3 bases are TGTGCTAGTGGTTTGAGGCCGGGAGGCAGTTCCGGAAACACCATATATTTT.

The V call is TRBV7-2, the J call TRBJ2-2; 9 bases are shared with TRBD1. Germline V gene sequence: CDR1 SGHTA, CDR2 FQGNSA. The trim removed 6 bases at V and 4 bases at J, leaving 6 bases unmatched. CDR3 length: 15 amino acids. The CDR3 DNA follows: TGTGCCAGCAGTTACGACAGGGGGTTCACCGGGGAGCTGTTTTTT. Translation gives CASSYDRGFTGELFF.

The CDR3 sequence is CASRVAGVNYGYTF. The CDR3 DNA reads TGTGCCAGCAGGGTTGCCGGCGTTAACTATGGCTACACCTTC. This chain links TRBV7-2 with TRBJ1-2; D gene ambiguous. The CDR3 loop spans 14 amino acids. The germline V and J ends were trimmed by 6 bases and 1 base, with 12 bases remaining between them. Germline loops: CDR1 SGHTA, CDR2 FQGNSA.

CDR3 DNA: TGTGCCAGCAGACGACAGGTAGACACTGAAGCTTTCTTT. Protein product: CASRRQVDTEAFF. The chain combines TRBV6-1 with TRBJ1-1; a possible D gene is TRBD1 (6 bases). V lost 6 bases, J lost 3 bases, and 11 bases lay in between. Germline CDR1 is MNHNS and CDR2 is SASEGT. CDR3 length: 13 amino acids.

The V gene is TRBV29-1, the J gene TRBJ2-1, with D possibly TRBD1 on 6 matching bases. This CDR3 has 11 residues. Germline V lookup: CDR1 SQVTM, CDR2 ANQGSEA. Trimming removed 6 bases from V and 9 bases from J, with 12 bases in between. Written as DNA, the CDR3 is TGCAGCGTCAAAAGAGGGGGTGAGCAGTTCTTC. It encodes CSVKRGGEQFF.

The V and J genes are TRBV5-5 and TRBJ2-7, with D hard to call. The V end lost 5 bases, the J end lost 4 bases, and 7 bases lay between the germline ends. This CDR3 comprises 11 residues. The germline V gene encodes CDR1 SGHKS and CDR2 YYEKEE (reference sequence). CDR3 nucleotides: TGTGCCAGCAGTCGTGATTACGAGCAGTACTTC. It is translated as CASSRDYEQYF.

This clone appeared a single time. The rearrangement joins TRBV7-9 to TRBJ1-1; D is perhaps TRBD1 (6 bases). Trimming left V 5 bases short and J 10 bases short, with 14 bases between. This CDR3 contains 12 residues. Germline V gives CDR1 SEHNR, CDR2 FQNEAQ (reference sequence). The CDR3 sequence is CASSQDRAGAFF. The CDR3 coding sequence is TGTGCCAGCAGCCAGGACAGAGCGGGAGCTTTCTTT.

V gene TRBV19 combines with J gene TRBJ1-5, with D hard to call. Germline V lookup: CDR1 LNHDA, CDR2 SQIVND (reference sequence). The V end was cut by 4 bases, the J end by 3 bases, with 10 bases between. CDR3 length equals 14 residues. In nucleotides, the CDR3 is TGTGCCAGTAGTACACAGAGATACAATCAGCCCCAGCATTTT. Encoded protein: CASSTQRYNQPQHF.

The chain carries TRBV19 and TRBJ1-5; possibly TRBD1 for D (6 bases). This CDR3 region has 15 residues. V shed 8 bases and J shed 0 bases, with 14 bases lying between them. CDR1 and CDR2 from the germline V gene are LNHDA and SQIVND (reference sequence). The chain's CDR3 is CASGITGYSNQPQHF. DNA of the CDR3: TGTGCCAGTGGGATTACAGGGTATAGCAATCAGCCCCAGCATTTT.

V is TRBV11-3 and J is TRBJ2-1, with 10 bases matching TRBD2. Germline V gives CDR1 SGHNT, CDR2 YENEEA. The ends lost 5 bases at V and 7 bases at J; junction bases unmatched: 11. The CDR3 sequence is 16 residues long. CDR3 nucleotide sequence: TGTGCCAGCAGCCTCCGGCCGGGACTAGCGAGGAATGAGCAGTTCTTC. This codes for CASSLRPGLARNEQFF.

J is TRBJ1-1 and V is TRBV7-6; D call uncertain. This CDR3 spans 14 amino acids. Trimming shortened V by 0 bases and J by 6 bases, and 11 bases separated the two germline ends. Germline V gene data show CDR1 as SGHVS and CDR2 as FNYEAQ. CDR3: CASSLAAWVPEAFF. The CDR3 region has the DNA TGTGCCAGCAGCTTAGCTGCCTGGGTCCCTGAAGCTTTCTTT.

The J gene is TRBJ1-5, the V gene TRBV2, with unresolved D. Trimming left V 8 bases short and J 2 bases short, with 13 bases between. The CDR3 runs 14 residues. CDR1 SNHLY and CDR2 FYNNEI come from the germline V gene. CDR3 protein: CASASAGGNQPQHF. In DNA, the CDR3 is TGTGCCAGCGCGTCAGCCGGGGGCAATCAGCCCCAGCATTTT.

There are a few counts of this clone. J is TRBJ1-2 and V is TRBV2, with D perhaps matching TRBD1 (5 bases). CDR1 is SNHLY and CDR2 is FYNNEI in the germline V gene. Deletions cut 8 bases from V and 7 bases from J, with 14 bases between. There are 12 residues in the CDR3. The CDR3 loop is CASQPWDRGYTF. CDR3 nucleotides: TGTGCCAGCCAACCCTGGGACCGTGGCTACACCTTC.

V gene TRBV5-6 combines with J gene TRBJ1-2; D possibly corresponds to TRBD1 (5 bases). CDR3 length: 14 residues. V was pared by 0 bases and J by 4 bases, with 10 bases between. The germline V gene has CDR1 SGHDT and CDR2 YYEEEE. Here the CDR3 reads CASSLEPGLYGYTF. CDR3 DNA: TGTGCCAGCAGCTTGGAGCCGGGGCTCTATGGCTACACCTTC.